Listed below are T cell receptor beta chains from one sample, sequenced in a study of blood T cell repertoires in COVID-19. The protocol was immunoSEQ multiplex PCR, while the TCRdb copy is restricted to in-frame clones and leaves out a portion. The table includes about 280,000 clones, about 90% detected once. The sample taken for sequencing was peripheral blood. These receptors were taken from a young woman who had recovered from COVID-19. CDR3s leave out the opening cysteine and the closing phenylalanine or tryptophan. The D gene is left open where the match is weak.

J	V	D	CDR3
TRBJ1-3	TRBV5-6	.	ASSLGQALSGNTIY
TRBJ2-7	TRBV6-2/TRBV6-3	TRBD2	ASSWRGRFDEQY
TRBJ2-7	TRBV28	TRBD1	ASSFPPTGGPYEQY
TRBJ1-1	TRBV30	.	AWEIQLNTEAF
TRBJ2-2	TRBV6-5	.	ATGRQVGLGELF
TRBJ2-3	TRBV4-1	.	ASSQDPGDTQY
TRBJ1-5	TRBV7-2	.	ASSLSLQGMMPQH
TRBJ2-2	TRBV27	.	ASSDGLTDGELF
TRBJ2-7	TRBV27	TRBD1	ASSLLAGGSYEQY
TRBJ2-7	TRBV7-8	TRBD2	ASSQETLLAGGPYEQY
TRBJ2-5	TRBV5-4	.	ASSPPGQETQY
TRBJ1-2	TRBV12-3/TRBV12-4	.	ASSVEGIVGYT
TRBJ1-3	TRBV4-1	TRBD1	ASSQVLRGLRTGNTIY
TRBJ2-1	TRBV7-9	TRBD2	ASSLGSGNGYEQF
TRBJ2-1	TRBV19	TRBD1	ASRGYGQGGSYNEQF
TRBJ2-1	TRBV7-6	TRBD2	ASSSTSGRGNEQF
TRBJ1-1	TRBV25-1	.	ASTQGWGDTEAF
TRBJ2-1	TRBV6-4	.	ASSLTPGSSYNEQF
TRBJ2-7	TRBV27	TRBD1	ASSISTGAYEQY
TRBJ1-4	TRBV29-1	TRBD1	SVEVQGSNEKLF
TRBJ1-2	TRBV6-5	TRBD1	ASSTRDRGYYGYT
TRBJ2-2	TRBV18	TRBD1	ASSPAGGPGELF
TRBJ2-2	TRBV7-9	.	ASSRHLSTGELF
TRBJ2-7	TRBV5-1	.	ASSRPGTYPEQY
TRBJ2-1	TRBV5-6	.	ASSLNGDTHANEQF
TRBJ1-1	TRBV6-2/TRBV6-3	TRBD1	ASSWDRLRGWNTEAF
TRBJ2-1	TRBV4-1	TRBD1	ASRQGANEQF
TRBJ1-6	TRBV23-1	TRBD1	ASIRQQGISNSPLH
TRBJ1-1	TRBV19	.	ASTRYGDTEAF
TRBJ1-4	TRBV6-1	.	ASSEGPQSANEKLF
TRBJ2-7	TRBV3-1/TRBV3-2	.	ASSQDPSYEQY
TRBJ1-2	TRBV27	.	ASSFGRGVYGYT
TRBJ2-7	TRBV28	.	ATSDSERLDRAYEQY
TRBJ2-1	TRBV25-1	.	ASSEFWEGSNEQF
TRBJ1-3	TRBV7-8	TRBD1	ASSPNPAGGSGNTIY
TRBJ2-5	TRBV11-2	TRBD2	ASSLGGYGETQY
TRBJ2-3	TRBV25-1	.	ASSEWGGRRTDTQY
TRBJ2-1	TRBV19	.	ASSAGGLTYNEQF
TRBJ2-5	TRBV19	.	ASSPRPVDAGETQY
TRBJ2-6	TRBV19	.	ASTGGAGANVLT
TRBJ1-3	TRBV2	TRBD1	ASSGGQFSSGNTIY
TRBJ1-1	TRBV11-2	.	ASSPFGGFRSTEAF